Listed below are T cell receptor beta chains from one sample, sequenced in a study of blood T cell repertoires in COVID-19. Method: immunoSEQ multiplex PCR; TCRdb's copy keeps in-frame clones and lacks some. This sample yields 270,000 or so clones, of which about 76% are seen a single time; 2.5% to 3% belongs to the top ten. Specimen: peripheral blood. The receptors were sampled from a woman aged 60-70 years with active or convalescent COVID-19. Each CDR3 is given with its conserved first and last residue. D genes are given only for firm matches. Size is omitted from some rows. Given values are once, few, many or a class for expanded clones.

v_gene: TRBV14; d_gene: .; j_gene: TRBJ2-7; abundance: .; CDR3nt: TGTGCCAGCAGCCAAACAGGGAGCTCCTACGAGCAGTACTTC; CDR3aa: CASSQTGSSYEQYF
v_gene: TRBV24-1; d_gene: TRBD2; j_gene: TRBJ2-5; abundance: .; CDR3nt: TGTGCCACCAGGGAAGAGCGGGGGAAGACCCAGTACTTC; CDR3aa: CATREERGKTQYF
v_gene: TRBV30; d_gene: .; j_gene: TRBJ1-6; abundance: .; CDR3nt: TGTGCCTGGAGTCTGGACACCCGTGGTTCACCCCTCCACTTT; CDR3aa: CAWSLDTRGSPLHF
v_gene: TRBV9; d_gene: .; j_gene: TRBJ2-3; abundance: .; CDR3nt: TGTGCCAGCAGCCTCTCCCCCGTCGTGGATACGCAGTATTTT; CDR3aa: CASSLSPVVDTQYF
v_gene: TRBV19; d_gene: .; j_gene: TRBJ1-1; abundance: .; CDR3nt: TGTGCCAGTAGTTTTGGGCCTGAAGCTTTCTTT; CDR3aa: CASSFGPEAFF
v_gene: TRBV2; d_gene: TRBD1; j_gene: TRBJ2-1; abundance: .; CDR3nt: TGTGCCAGCAGTCCTCAGAGGACAGGGAACAATGAGCAGTTCTTC; CDR3aa: CASSPQRTGNNEQFF
v_gene: TRBV7-8; d_gene: TRBD1; j_gene: TRBJ1-2; abundance: few; CDR3nt: TGTGCCAGCAGCTCTCGTACAGGGGATAATGGCTACACCTTC; CDR3aa: CASSSRTGDNGYTF
v_gene: TRBV27; d_gene: TRBD1; j_gene: TRBJ1-6; abundance: .; CDR3nt: TGTGCCAGCAGTTTATACGGACAGGGTGGAGATTCACCCCTCCACTTT; CDR3aa: CASSLYGQGGDSPLHF
v_gene: TRBV2; d_gene: TRBD1; j_gene: TRBJ1-3; abundance: .; CDR3nt: TGTGCCAGCTCGACAGGGGGCCTCGCTGGAAACACCATATATTTT; CDR3aa: CASSTGGLAGNTIYF
v_gene: TRBV30; d_gene: TRBD1; j_gene: TRBJ1-4; abundance: few; CDR3nt: TGTGCCTGCGACAGGGGTAATGAAAAACTGTTTTTT; CDR3aa: CACDRGNEKLFF
v_gene: TRBV27; d_gene: .; j_gene: TRBJ2-1; abundance: once; CDR3nt: TGTGCCAGCAGTTTGGGGGCAGACTCCTACAATGAGCAGTTCTTC; CDR3aa: CASSLGADSYNEQFF
v_gene: TRBV18; d_gene: TRBD1; j_gene: TRBJ1-1; abundance: .; CDR3nt: TGTGCCAGCTCACCAGGACAGGGGGCGGAAGCTTTCTTT; CDR3aa: CASSPGQGAEAFF
v_gene: TRBV5-4; d_gene: .; j_gene: TRBJ2-2; abundance: .; CDR3nt: TGTGCCAGCAGCCCCCGGCTATGGCGGAGCACCGGGGAGCTGTTTTTT; CDR3aa: CASSPRLWRSTGELFF
v_gene: TRBV16; d_gene: TRBD1; j_gene: TRBJ2-3; abundance: .; CDR3nt: TGTGCCAGCAGCGGGACAGGGGTCGACACAGATACGCAGTATTTT; CDR3aa: CASSGTGVDTDTQYF
v_gene: TRBV5-4; d_gene: TRBD2; j_gene: TRBJ2-5; abundance: few; CDR3nt: TGTGCCAGCAGCTTGGGGATCGGCGGGGGGCCAGGAGAGACCCAGTACTTC; CDR3aa: CASSLGIGGGPGETQYF
v_gene: TRBV5-3; d_gene: TRBD1; j_gene: TRBJ1-6; abundance: .; CDR3nt: TGTGCCAGAAGCCAAGCCGGGACAGGGTTTCGGGGAAATTCACCCCTCCACTTT; CDR3aa: CARSQAGTGFRGNSPLHF
v_gene: TRBV5-4; d_gene: .; j_gene: TRBJ1-2; abundance: once; CDR3nt: TGTGCCAGCAGCTTGAACAATAACTATGGCTACACCTTC; CDR3aa: CASSLNNNYGYTF
v_gene: TRBV18; d_gene: TRBD1; j_gene: TRBJ2-7; abundance: .; CDR3nt: TGTGCCAGCTCACCGCGGGGACAGGGAAACGAGCAGTACTTC; CDR3aa: CASSPRGQGNEQYF
v_gene: TRBV2; d_gene: .; j_gene: TRBJ2-2; abundance: .; CDR3nt: TGTGCCAGCACTCGAGGGGGCACCGGGGAGCTGTTTTTT; CDR3aa: CASTRGGTGELFF
v_gene: TRBV19; d_gene: TRBD1; j_gene: TRBJ1-5; abundance: few; CDR3nt: TGTGCCAGTAGTAACAGACAGGGAACGCAGCCCCAGCATTTT; CDR3aa: CASSNRQGTQPQHF
v_gene: TRBV5-6; d_gene: .; j_gene: TRBJ1-2; abundance: .; CDR3nt: TGTGCCAGCAGCTTGTCCCCAAGGACAGCGGACGGTGGCTACACCTTC; CDR3aa: CASSLSPRTADGGYTF
v_gene: TRBV10-1; d_gene: TRBD1; j_gene: TRBJ1-1; abundance: .; CDR3nt: TGCGCCAGCAGTGAGTCGTTCCACGGGACAGCCACTGAAGCTTTCTTT; CDR3aa: CASSESFHGTATEAFF
v_gene: TRBV24-1; d_gene: .; j_gene: TRBJ2-5; abundance: .; CDR3nt: TGTGCCACCAGTGCCGGGTGGGACCAAGAGACCCAGTACTTC; CDR3aa: CATSAGWDQETQYF
v_gene: TRBV18; d_gene: .; j_gene: TRBJ2-7; abundance: .; CDR3nt: TGTGCCAGCTCACCACCCTTTACAGGGAGCTCCTACGAGCAGTACTTC; CDR3aa: CASSPPFTGSSYEQYF
v_gene: TRBV10-3; d_gene: .; j_gene: TRBJ2-3; abundance: .; CDR3nt: TGTGCCATCAGTGTCGTAGCAGAGAACACAGATACGCAGTATTTT; CDR3aa: CAISVVAENTDTQYF
v_gene: TRBV19; d_gene: .; j_gene: TRBJ1-2; abundance: .; CDR3nt: TGTGCCAGTAGCCCTTTGAAAACAGGGTTCTCTTCCAACACCTTC; CDR3aa: CASSPLKTGFSSNTF
v_gene: TRBV7-8; d_gene: TRBD2; j_gene: TRBJ2-1; abundance: .; CDR3nt: TGTGCCAGCAGCTTACCCAGCGGGGGGGCCAATGAGCAGTTCTTC; CDR3aa: CASSLPSGGANEQFF
v_gene: TRBV4-1; d_gene: TRBD1; j_gene: TRBJ1-6; abundance: .; CDR3nt: TGCGCCAGCAGCCAAGACCGGACAGGCGGAAATTCACCCCTCCACTTT; CDR3aa: CASSQDRTGGNSPLHF
v_gene: TRBV28; d_gene: .; j_gene: TRBJ1-2; abundance: once; CDR3nt: TGTGCCAGCAGTTCAATGGGGCCTATCTATGGCTACACCTTC; CDR3aa: CASSSMGPIYGYTF
v_gene: TRBV19; d_gene: TRBD1; j_gene: TRBJ2-7; abundance: .; CDR3nt: TGTGCCAGTAGTAAGTTGACAGGGGGATTGTACGAGCAGTACTTC; CDR3aa: CASSKLTGGLYEQYF
v_gene: TRBV2; d_gene: .; j_gene: TRBJ2-5; abundance: .; CDR3nt: TGTGCCGGAGGGGGCCGACAATACCAAGAGACCCAGTACTTC; CDR3aa: CAGGGRQYQETQYF